Presented here are 28 T cell receptor beta chains from one specimen sequenced in a study of T cells in Graves' hyperthyroidism and ophthalmopathy. TCR beta CDR3 region amplification was performed from RNA transcripts. Carried out on the TCR CDR3, a first-round RT-PCR used the HTBI primer set. TCRdb re-called the multiplex PCR reads through MiXCR, storing one row per CDR3 protein. The data hold about 520,000 distinct CDR3 sequences, with roughly 24% observed a single time. The sequenced sample was blood. These TCRs come from a woman aged 30 to 39 with Graves' ophthalmopathy.

This clonotype has just one count. The V and J genes are TRBV12-3 or TRBV12-4 and TRBJ2-5, with 7 bases aligning to TRBD1. The CDR3 covers 18 residues. The ends lost 1 base at V and 1 base at J; junction bases unmatched: 12. The CDR3 sequence is CASSLVWGPGTAQETQYF. The CDR3 DNA is TGTGCCAGCAGTTTAGTCTGGGGCCCCGGGACAGCCCAAGAGACCCAGTACTTC.

Ten or more counts support this clonotype. This chain uses TRBV12-3 or TRBV12-4 with TRBJ1-3; D may be TRBD1 (5 bases). The CDR3 runs to 14 residues. V shed 6 bases and J shed 0 bases, with 9 bases lying between them. The CDR3 is CASSLRGSGNTIYF. CDR3 DNA sequence: TGTGCCAGCAGCTTAAGGGGCTCTGGAAACACCATATATTTT.

This chain uses TRBV5-5 with TRBJ1-2; D uncertain. Germline V gene data show CDR1 as SGHKS and CDR2 as YYEKEE (reference sequence). Deletions cut 0 bases from V and 7 bases from J, with 10 bases between. This CDR3 has 13 residues. DNA of the CDR3: TGTGCCAGCAGCTTGGCTCCTGTGGGTGGCTACACCTTC. Amino acid sequence: CASSLAPVGGYTF.

The rearrangement joins TRBV25-1 to TRBJ1-2, with 9 bases identical to TRBD1. V lost 8 bases, J lost 7 bases, and 8 bases stayed unmatched. The CDR3 has 13 residues. The germline V gene encodes CDR1 MGHDK and CDR2 SYGVNS. In nucleotides, the CDR3 is TGTGCCAGCCGGGACAGGGTTTTCGGTGGCTACACCTTC. The encoded protein is CASRDRVFGGYTF.

This clonotype was seen at least ten times. The genes are TRBV6-5 and TRBJ1-3, with 7 positions matching TRBD1. The ends lost 2 bases at V and 4 bases at J; junction bases unmatched: 5. The CDR3 is 15 residues long. Germline CDR1 is MNHEY and CDR2 is SVGAGI. CDR3 loop: CASSYTQGSGNTIYF. The CDR3 region has the DNA TGTGCCAGCAGTTACACACAGGGGAGCGGAAACACCATATATTTT.

The chain couples TRBV9 to TRBJ2-2, with D unclear. The CDR3 sequence is 13 residues long. Trimming took 2 bases from V and 6 from J, leaving 8 bases between them. Germline V gene data show CDR1 as SGDLS and CDR2 as YYNGEE. CDR3 amino acids: CASSVGLAGELFF. In DNA form, the CDR3 reads TGTGCCAGCAGCGTGGGCCTGGCCGGGGAGCTGTTTTTT. The entire variable domain, with the rest obtained from reference TRBV9 and TRBJ2-2, is as follows: DSGVTQTPKHLITATGQRVTLRCSPRSGDLSVYWYQQSLDQGLQFLIQYYNGEERAKGNILERFSAQQFPDLHSELNLSSLELGDSALYFCASSVGLAGELFFGEGSRLTVL.

In its sample, this clonotype was seen many times. The chain joins TRBV6-1 to TRBJ2-5; the D is unclear. The V gene's germline CDR1 is MNHNS and CDR2 SASEGT. V was cut by 7 bases and J by 5 bases, with 8 bases left in between. The CDR3 covers 11 residues. The DNA of the CDR3 is TGTGCCAGCATGGGGTTGGAGACCCAGTACTTC. It is translated as CASMGLETQYF.

This clonotype has ten or more counts. The chain combines TRBV7-9 with TRBJ1-2; 7 bases are a match to TRBD1. Trimming cost V 7 bases and J 8 bases; bases outside gene matches: 13. The CDR3 is 14 amino acids. CDR1 is SEHNR and CDR2 is FQNEAQ in the germline V gene (reference sequence). Here the CDR3 reads CASTIRDSAKGYTF. The CDR3 DNA is TGTGCCAGCACAATTCGGGACAGCGCTAAGGGCTACACCTTC.

The chain combines TRBV6-5 with TRBJ2-5, with D perhaps given as TRBD1 or TRBD2 (5 bases each). Deletions cut 4 bases from V and 5 bases from J, with 20 bases between. The germline V gene has CDR1 MNHEY and CDR2 SVGAGI. The CDR3 loop spans 16 amino acids. CDR3 DNA: TGTGCCAGCAGTTCCCTGGGGCCGGGAACGGACGAGACCCAGTACTTC. Protein: CASSSLGPGTDETQYF.

The sample holds a few counts of this clonotype. As the CDR3 is not closed by the conserved phenylalanine or tryptophan, this likely results from a read error. V is TRBV28 and J is TRBJ1-1; D call uncertain. Germline-derived CDR1 and CDR2 are MDHEN and SYDVKM. CDR3 length equals 16 residues. V dropped 1 base and J dropped 0 bases, with 12 bases sitting between them. The CDR3 DNA follows: TGTGCCAGCAGTTTATTGGGTCCGACCATGAACACTGAAGCTTTCTCT. It specifies CASSLLGPTMNTEAFS.

J is TRBJ2-5 and V is TRBV6-2 or TRBV6-3, with a tentative D call TRBD2 (5 bases). Germline CDR1 is MNHEY and CDR2 is SVGEGT. This CDR3 has 12 amino acids. Trimming cost V 7 bases and J 7 bases, with 13 bases left between them. CDR3 coding DNA: TGTGCCAGCACCGAATCGGGAAGGACCCAGTACTTC. The encoded protein is CASTESGRTQYF.

The rearrangement joins TRBV18 to TRBJ2-3; 7 nucleotides align to TRBD2. The trim removed 0 bases at V and 6 bases at J, leaving 6 bases unmatched. The germline V gene has CDR1 KGHSH and CDR2 LQKENI. This CDR3 contains 15 residues. This chain's CDR3 is CASSPPVQAGDTQYF. CDR3 nucleotides: TGTGCCAGCTCACCACCGGTCCAAGCGGGGGATACGCAGTATTTT.

CDR3 protein: CASRVGRTDTEAFF. CDR3 nucleotides: TGTGCCAGCAGGGTGGGCAGGACGGACACTGAAGCTTTCTTT. The chain joins TRBV6-1 to TRBJ1-1; D is uncertain. Germline V CDR1 and CDR2: MNHNS, SASEGT. This CDR3 has 14 amino acids. Trimming took 6 bases from V and 3 from J, leaving 14 bases between them.

The rearrangement uses TRBV11-2 and TRBJ2-7; either TRBD1 or TRBD2 may fit D (6 bases each). Looked up from germline, CDR1 is SGHAT and CDR2 is FQNNGV. Trimming took 2 bases from V and 5 from J, leaving 28 bases between them. CDR3 length: 19 residues. The CDR3, as DNA: TGTGCCAGCAGCTTATATATGGTGCGGGAAACAGGGTGGAAGAACGAGCAGTACTTC. This encodes CASSLYMVRETGWKNEQYF.

This clonotype was seen many times. The chain carries TRBV18 and TRBJ2-2; possible D gene TRBD1, 6 bases. The CDR3 is made up of 14 amino acids. V dropped 9 bases and J dropped 1 base, with 12 bases sitting between them. In germline, CDR1 is KGHSH, CDR2 LQKENI. In nucleotides, the CDR3 is TGTGCCAGTTTCGGGACACAGAACACCGGGGAGCTGTTTTTT. It yields the protein CASFGTQNTGELFF.

V usage is TRBV14 and J usage is TRBJ1-1; D might be TRBD1 (6 bases). The germline V and J ends were trimmed by 5 bases and 0 bases, with 19 bases remaining between them. Looked up from germline, CDR1 is SGHDN and CDR2 is FVKESK. This CDR3 is built from 17 residues. The CDR3 DNA sequence: TGTGCCAGCAGCACCCGGGACACCTTTACTTTGAACACTGAAGCTTTCTTT. The encoded protein is CASSTRDTFTLNTEAFF.

Ten or more counts support this clonotype. Here the CDR3 reads CASSLEGITEAFF. CDR3 in DNA: TGTGCCAGCAGCTTAGAGGGCATCACTGAAGCTTTCTTT. This chain connects TRBV7-2 to TRBJ1-1; no clear D gene. Germline loops: CDR1 SGHTA, CDR2 FQGNSA. The CDR3 is made up of 13 amino acids. The V end was cut by 1 base, the J end by 4 bases, with 7 bases between.

The table lists this clonotype with a few counts. A much larger clone is a single base away; this may be a read error. This chain links TRBV29-1 with TRBJ2-7; D is perhaps TRBD1 (6 bases). Germline loops: CDR1 SQVTM, CDR2 ANQGSEA. CDR3 length: 12 residues. The CDR3 DNA is TGCAGCGTCGAGGGACATCTGTACGAGCAGCACTTC. This sequence encodes CSVEGHLYEQHF.

The table lists this clonotype with a few counts. The chain carries TRBV5-4 and TRBJ2-7; 9 nucleotides agree with TRBD1. The CDR3 length is 15 residues. CDR1 SGHNT and CDR2 YYREEE come from the germline V gene (reference sequence). Trimming removed 2 bases from V and 4 bases from J; junction bases left unmatched: 7. The DNA of the CDR3 is TGTGCCAGCAGCTTCCCCGGGACAGGGTCTTACGAGCAGTACTTC. This gives the protein CASSFPGTGSYEQYF.

The V call is TRBV7-7, the J call TRBJ2-5; possibly TRBD1 or TRBD2 for D (5 bases each). Germline loops: CDR1 SSHAT, CDR2 FNYEAQ (reference sequence). V was pared by 5 bases and J by 5 bases, with 18 bases between. This CDR3 is built from 15 residues. The CDR3 nucleotides read TGTGCCAGCAGCCCGAGGGGCAGGGAGAATGAGACCCAGTACTTC. This codes for CASSPRGRENETQYF.

This clonotype was observed a few times. The gene calls are TRBV9 and TRBJ2-7; no clear D. CDR3 size: 15 residues. V lost 0 bases, J lost 4 bases, and 14 bases lay in between. CDR1 SGDLS and CDR2 YYNGEE come from the germline V gene. As DNA, the CDR3 is TGTGCCAGCAGCGTAGGTCACAGCTCTGGGTACGAGCAGTACTTC. This gives the protein CASSVGHSSGYEQYF.

This clonotype occurred many times. CDR3 loop: CASSLAAGLYYEQYF. The CDR3 region has the DNA TGCGCCAGCAGCTTGGCCGCGGGACTCTACTACGAGCAGTACTTC. J is TRBJ2-7 and V is TRBV5-1; D may be TRBD2 (6 bases). The germline V gene has CDR1 SGHRS and CDR2 YFSETQ. The CDR3 totals 15 residues. The V gene lost 0 bases and the J gene lost 3 bases, with 13 bases spanning the gap.

This clonotype appeared many times. The rearrangement links TRBV6-2 or TRBV6-3 to TRBJ1-6, with D unresolved. The V end lost 2 bases, the J end lost 7 bases, and 21 bases lay between the germline ends. The CDR3 runs to 18 residues. The V gene's germline CDR1 is MNHEY and CDR2 SVGEGT. The CDR3 protein is CASSYEAAVQSPNSPLHF. CDR3 bases: TGTGCCAGCAGTTACGAGGCAGCGGTTCAATCACCGAATTCACCCCTCCACTTT.

This clonotype was detected ten times or more. The chain is built from TRBV4-3 and TRBJ2-4; possibly TRBD1 or TRBD2 for D (5 bases each). CDR1 and CDR2 from the germline V gene are LGHNA and YSLEER. CDR3 length: 16 residues. Between the trimmed V and J ends, which lost 1 base and 0 bases, there was a span of 10 bases. The CDR3 region is CASSQVFGTAKNIQYF. In nucleotides, the CDR3 is TGCGCCAGCAGCCAAGTTTTCGGGACAGCCAAAAACATTCAGTACTTC.

This clonotype was observed a handful of times. Just one base apart from a much larger clone, this may be a read error. This chain links TRBV5-1 with TRBJ1-1, with unresolved D. This CDR3 has 13 residues. Germline V gives CDR1 SGHRS, CDR2 YFSETQ. The CDR3 region is CASSPSMGTEALF. The CDR3 nucleotides are TGCGCCAGCAGCCCGAGTATGGGCACTGAAGCTCTCTTT.

This clonotype showed up many times. V and J are TRBV6-1 and TRBJ2-7, with 8 bases matching TRBD1. Per the germline V gene, CDR1 is MNHNS and CDR2 is SASEGT. V lost 8 bases, J lost 4 bases, and 7 bases stayed unmatched. This CDR3 is 13 amino acids long. The CDR3 region has the DNA TGTGCCAGCCAGGACAGGGTGTCGTACGAGCAGTACTTC. It translates to CASQDRVSYEQYF.

There are a few counts of this clonotype. The chain employs TRBV4-2 and TRBJ1-1; D is ambiguous. The CDR3 has 16 residues. Germline V gene data show CDR1 as LGHNA and CDR2 as YNFKEQ. Between the trimmed V and J ends, which lost 0 bases and 0 bases, there was a span of 11 bases. CDR3 amino acids: CASSQDPPNMNTEAFF. The CDR3 region has the DNA TGTGCCAGCAGCCAAGATCCCCCGAACATGAACACTGAAGCTTTCTTT.

This clonotype was recorded many times. The chain combines TRBV7-9 with TRBJ2-5, with D uncertain. The CDR3 loop spans 15 amino acids. CDR1 and CDR2 from the germline V gene are SEHNR and FQNEAQ (reference sequence). The ends were cut back, 8 bases at V and 0 bases at J, with 16 bases in the middle. CDR3 loop: CASLPPGWYQETQYF. Here the CDR3 DNA reads TGTGCCAGCCTCCCCCCGGGTTGGTACCAAGAGACCCAGTACTTC.